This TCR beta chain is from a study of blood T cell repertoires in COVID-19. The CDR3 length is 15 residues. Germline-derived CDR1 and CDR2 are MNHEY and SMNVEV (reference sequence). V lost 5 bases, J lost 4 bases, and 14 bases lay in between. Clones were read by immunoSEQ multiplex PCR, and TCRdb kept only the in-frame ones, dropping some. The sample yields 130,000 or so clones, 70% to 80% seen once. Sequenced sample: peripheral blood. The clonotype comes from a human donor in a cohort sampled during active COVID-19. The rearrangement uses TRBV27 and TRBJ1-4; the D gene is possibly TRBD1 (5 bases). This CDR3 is CASSAWGGVNEKLFF. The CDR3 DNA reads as TGTGCCAGCAGTGCCTGGGGGGGGGTTAATGAAAAACTGTTTTTT.